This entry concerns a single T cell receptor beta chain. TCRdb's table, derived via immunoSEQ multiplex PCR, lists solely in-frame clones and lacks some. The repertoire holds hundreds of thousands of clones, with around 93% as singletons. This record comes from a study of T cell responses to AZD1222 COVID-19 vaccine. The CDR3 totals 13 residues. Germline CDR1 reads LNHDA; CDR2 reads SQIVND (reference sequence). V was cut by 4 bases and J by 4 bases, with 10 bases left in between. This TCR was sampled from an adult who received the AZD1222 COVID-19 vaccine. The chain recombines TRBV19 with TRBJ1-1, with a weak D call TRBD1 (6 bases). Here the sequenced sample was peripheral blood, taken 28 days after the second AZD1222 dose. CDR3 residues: CASSNRAGTEAFF. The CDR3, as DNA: TGTGCCAGTAGTAACAGGGCCGGCACTGAAGCTTTCTTT.